This T cell receptor beta chain was found in a study of molecular identifiers for immune sequencing clone quantification. Across the study: Four of five RNA aliquots from around 20,000 or 100,000 naive CD8 T cells were sequenced. Regarding the study as a whole: Underestimation of highly expanded clone sizes could arise where identical TCR molecules share a barcode. Spiked Jurkat TCR RNA originating from one cell could reportedly be identified amid one million naive cells.

MiXCR, run by TCRdb on the PCR reads, gives a single entry per CDR3 protein. This sample has about 320,000 distinct CDR3 sequences, with about 20% found just once. About this clonotype itself: Its antigen remains unidentified. At one end the junction does not follow the germline gene, possibly because of a read error.

There are 14 residues in the CDR3. The germline CDR1 and CDR2 sequences are SGHRS and YFSETQ. Sequencing was performed on naive CD8+ T cells from blood, with Jurkat cell RNA spiked in. Subset: FACS-sorted CD8+CD4-CCR7+CD45RA+ naive T cells. This receptor was taken from a human donor in good health. Some libraries in this study had Jurkat cell RNA spiked in. This chain joins TRBV5-1 and TRBJ2-7, with 9 bases identical to TRBD1. The chain's CDR3 is CAGSLGTGPYEQYF. The DNA of the CDR3 is TGCGCCGGCAGCTTGGGGACAGGGCCCTACGAGCAGTACTTC.